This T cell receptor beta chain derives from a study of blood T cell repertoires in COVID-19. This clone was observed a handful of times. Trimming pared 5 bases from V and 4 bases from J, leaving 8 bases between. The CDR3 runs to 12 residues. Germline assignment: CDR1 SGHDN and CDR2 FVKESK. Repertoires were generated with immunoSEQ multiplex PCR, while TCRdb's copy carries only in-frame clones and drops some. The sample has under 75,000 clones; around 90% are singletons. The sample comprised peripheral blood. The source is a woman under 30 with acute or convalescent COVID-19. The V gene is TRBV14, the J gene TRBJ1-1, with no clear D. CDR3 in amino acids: CASSVGGTEAFF. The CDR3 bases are TGTGCCAGCAGCGTCGGCGGCACTGAAGCTTTCTTT.